Each of the 25 T cell receptor beta chains below was sequenced from the same sample in a study of CD8+CD57+ T cells in acquired aplastic anemia. The TCR beta profiling, which covered VDJ combination and CDR3 sequence, was carried out using genomic DNA as the template. From the reads, TCRdb called clonotypes with MiXCR, one entry per CDR3 protein. The sample holds 90,000 to 130,000 distinct CDR3 sequences, around 50% seen once. Sequencing was carried out using sorted CD4+, CD8+, or CD8+CD57+ T cells (not recorded which) from PBMCs. The receptors here all came from a human donor in good health, serving as a control.

V and J are TRBV10-3 and TRBJ1-2, with 10 bases matching TRBD1. The CDR3 consists of 16 residues. CDR1 is ENHRY and CDR2 is SYGVKD in the germline V gene. Trimming cost V 5 bases and J 0 bases; bases outside gene matches: 6. The CDR3 region is CAISSWDRGSNYGYTF. The CDR3 DNA sequence: TGTGCCATCAGTTCCTGGGACAGGGGATCTAACTATGGCTACACCTTC.

The rearrangement links TRBV20-1 to TRBJ1-2; 7 bases are shared with TRBD1. CDR3 size: 13 residues. Germline V lookup: CDR1 DFQATT, CDR2 SNEGSKA (reference sequence). CDR3 in DNA: TGCATCGGGGACAGCTATAACAACTATGGCTACACCTTC. Protein sequence: CIGDSYNNYGYTF.

The sample holds a few counts of this clonotype. The rearrangement links TRBV7-6 to TRBJ1-3; D not resolved. Germline CDR1 and CDR2: SGHVS and FNYEAQ. This CDR3 has 15 residues. The V end lost 2 bases, the J end lost 8 bases, and 16 bases lay between the germline ends. CDR3 DNA sequence: TGTGCCAGCAGCTTAAGGGCACTTATTACTGACACCATATATTTT. It is translated as CASSLRALITDTIYF.

The chain is built from TRBV24-1 and TRBJ2-7; 12 nucleotides line up with TRBD2. Losses at the gene ends were 5 bases for V and 4 bases for J; bases not matched to a gene: 5. Germline V lookup: CDR1 KGHDR, CDR2 SFDVKD. This CDR3 spans 15 amino acids. CDR3 DNA: TGTGCCACCAGTGTGGCTAGCGGGGGGGTATACGAGCAGTACGTC. It specifies CATSVASGGVYEQYV.

This clonotype showed up many times. The chain is built from TRBV20-1 and TRBJ1-3, with D perhaps TRBD1 (6 bases). V was clipped by 3 bases and J by 4 bases, with 13 bases between them. CDR3 size: 14 residues. Germline loops: CDR1 DFQATT, CDR2 SNEGSKA (reference sequence). The CDR3 sequence: CSASFRGRGNTIYF. In nucleotides, the CDR3 is TGCAGTGCTAGTTTCAGGGGAAGGGGAAACACCATATATTTT.

This clonotype was observed at least ten times. The V gene is TRBV5-6, the J gene TRBJ2-2; D call uncertain. Germline V lookup: CDR1 SGHDT, CDR2 YYEEEE. This CDR3 is built from 17 residues. Trimming took 1 base from V and 5 from J, leaving 18 bases between them. The CDR3 here is CASSLSPSATVTGELFF. CDR3 bases: TGTGCCAGCAGCTTGTCTCCGTCAGCCACGGTAACCGGGGAGCTGTTTTTT.

This clonotype has at least ten counts. The chain combines TRBV6-1 with TRBJ1-6; 7 bases are shared with TRBD1. The CDR3 spans 14 residues. V gave up 10 bases and J gave up 8 bases; unmatched junction bases: 11. The V gene's germline CDR1 is MNHNS and CDR2 SASEGT. CDR3 in DNA: TGTGCCACCGTCCCCCTGACAGGGCATTCACCCCTCCACTTT. It is translated as CATVPLTGHSPLHF.

This clonotype came up many times. V gene TRBV19 combines with J gene TRBJ2-1; a weak D match, TRBD1 (5 bases). Per germline, CDR1 LNHDA and CDR2 SQIVND (reference sequence). This CDR3 is built from 13 residues. Trimming took off 7 bases at V and 3 bases at J, with 10 bases between the two ends. CDR3 in amino acids: CASTQGVYNEQFF. DNA of the CDR3: TGTGCCAGTACCCAGGGCGTCTACAATGAGCAGTTCTTC.

The chain employs TRBV25-1 and TRBJ1-6; D is undetermined. CDR1 MGHDK and CDR2 SYGVNS come from the germline V gene. The V and J ends lost 2 bases and 6 bases respectively, with 8 bases between them. The CDR3 length is 14 residues. CDR3 protein: CASSEGRSNSPLHF. CDR3 in DNA: TGTGCCAGCAGTGAAGGGCGGAGTAATTCACCCCTCCACTTT.

The chain links TRBV12-3 or TRBV12-4 to TRBJ1-2; D gene unclear. Trimming took off 3 bases at V and 8 bases at J, with 10 bases between the two ends. The CDR3 runs to 12 residues. The CDR3 bases are TGTGCCAGCAGTTTGATAGGGCTCGGCTACACCTTC. Translated, it gives CASSLIGLGYTF.

About this clonotype itself: It may be a read error: a sequence one base away is much more abundant. V and J are TRBV6-2 or TRBV6-3 and TRBJ1-6, with D uncertain. The CDR3 covers 20 residues. Germline V gene data show CDR1 as MNHEY and CDR2 as SVGEGT. Trimming removed 2 bases at V and 7 bases at J, with 27 bases between. For the CDR3, the DNA is TGTGCCAGCAGTTACACGATTCTCGATATGGGGAGTCTAGGGAATTCACCCCTCCACTTT. Its protein product is CASSYTILDMGSLGNSPLHF.

The chain is built from TRBV24-1 and TRBJ2-2, with no clear D. Germline V gene lookup returns CDR1 KGHDR and CDR2 SFDVKD. The CDR3 runs to 16 residues. The V gene lost 1 base and the J gene lost 4 bases, with 12 bases spanning the gap. CDR3 in amino acids: CATSDFGFDGTGELFF. CDR3 DNA sequence: TGTGCCACCAGTGATTTCGGGTTCGATGGCACCGGGGAGCTGTTTTTT.

This clonotype has at least ten counts. The V and J genes are TRBV9 and TRBJ2-1, with D possibly being TRBD2 (7 bases). Germline-derived CDR1 and CDR2 are SGDLS and YYNGEE. This CDR3 has 15 amino acids. Trimming took off 2 bases at V and 3 bases at J, with 12 bases between the two ends. Written as DNA, the CDR3 is TGTGCCAGCAGCGTTGCGGGGGCCCACTACAATGAGCAGTTCTTC. Translated, it gives CASSVAGAHYNEQFF.

The V gene is TRBV20-1, the J gene TRBJ2-1, with D hard to call. CDR1 is DFQATT, CDR2 SNEGSKA, per germline (reference sequence). This CDR3 has 15 amino acids. V gave up 0 bases and J gave up 3 bases, with 12 bases separating them. The CDR3 DNA reads as TGCAGTGCTAGAGATTTAAGGACCCTCTACAATGAGCAGTTCTTC. Translated, it gives CSARDLRTLYNEQFF.

This rearrangement joins TRBV12-3 or TRBV12-4 to TRBJ2-7; the D call may be TRBD1 or TRBD2 (5 bases each). The CDR3 length is 13 residues. The V end was cut by 7 bases, the J end by 5 bases, with 15 bases between. DNA for the CDR3: TGTGCCAGCAAACCGGGACCCCTAGACGAGCAGTACTTC. Residues: CASKPGPLDEQYF.

This clonotype was found many times. The J gene is TRBJ2-1, the V gene TRBV7-3, with D uncertain. The CDR3 has 16 residues. Germline V gene lookup returns CDR1 SGHTA and CDR2 FQGTGA. The V end lost 0 bases, the J end lost 0 bases, and 9 bases lay between the germline ends. The CDR3 reads CASSLTAKLSYNEQFF. CDR3 nucleotide sequence: TGTGCCAGCAGCTTAACGGCTAAACTCTCCTACAATGAGCAGTTCTTC. Using reference TRBV7-3 and TRBJ2-1 for the parts outside the CDR3, the full variable domain is GAGVSQTPSNKVTEKGKYVELRCDPISGHTALYWYRQSLGQGPEFLIYFQGTGAADDSGLPNDRFFAVRPEGSVSTLKIQRTERGDSAVYLCASSLTAKLSYNEQFFGPGTRLTVL.

This clonotype was seen a few times. V gene TRBV25-1 combines with J gene TRBJ2-7, with 7 bases fitting TRBD1. CDR3 size: 14 residues. Germline CDR1 and CDR2: MGHDK and SYGVNS. Germline trimming cut 2 bases from V and 3 bases from J; bases unmatched to any gene: 4. The DNA for the CDR3 is TGTGCCAGCAGTGAACGGGACAGTCTCTACGAGCAGTACTTC. Encoded protein: CASSERDSLYEQYF.

The chain joins TRBV19 to TRBJ2-5; D is perhaps TRBD1 (6 bases). V was cut by 9 bases and J by 3 bases, with 14 bases left in between. This CDR3 has 13 residues. The germline V gene encodes CDR1 LNHDA and CDR2 SQIVND (reference sequence). CDR3 DNA: TGTGCCAGCGCGGTGGGGGCGGAAGAGACCCAGTACTTC. It specifies CASAVGAEETQYF. Looking up the rest from reference TRBV19 and TRBJ2-5 gives the full variable domain: DGGITQSPKYLFRKEGQNVTLSCEQNLNHDAMYWYRQDPGQGLRLIYYSQIVNDFQKGDIAEGYSVSREKKESFPLTVTSAQKNPTAFYLCASAVGAEETQYFGPGTRLLVL.

This clonotype was detected ten times or more. V and J are TRBV27 and TRBJ2-7; 8 bases are a match to TRBD1. The CDR3 runs to 16 residues. Germline V gene lookup returns CDR1 MNHEY and CDR2 SMNVEV (reference sequence). The J segment lost 0 bases and the V segment lost 5 bases, leaving 9 bases of the junction unmatched. Here the CDR3 reads CASSQASTGASYEQYF. CDR3 DNA: TGTGCCAGCAGTCAAGCCTCGACAGGGGCCTCCTACGAGCAGTACTTC.

This chain joins TRBV6-5 and TRBJ2-7; maybe TRBD1 (6 bases). Germline CDR1 is MNHEY and CDR2 is SVGAGI. This CDR3 is built from 15 residues. V lost 1 base and J 2 bases, leaving 12 bases between the germline ends. The CDR3 reads CASSYYGTTTYEQYF. CDR3 bases: TGTGCCAGCAGTTACTACGGGACAACAACCTACGAGCAGTACTTC.

V and J are TRBV11-2 and TRBJ1-6; the match to TRBD1 covers 8 bases. Germline CDR1 is SGHAT and CDR2 is FQNNGV. V dropped 4 bases and J dropped 6; count of bases not matched to a gene: 8. The CDR3 runs to 16 residues. The CDR3 nucleotides are TGTGCCAGCAGCTCCAATGCGGGACAGGTTAATTCACCCCTCCACTTT. It codes for CASSSNAGQVNSPLHF.

Comments on this clonotype: Without the conserved terminal phenylalanine or tryptophan, this CDR3 likely stems from a read error. Because the CDR3's place on the DNA is in doubt, the DNA is left out and the CDR3 is given as listed by TCRdb. This chain uses TRBV29-1 with TRBJ1-2. The CDR3 is made up of 11 amino acids, end residues included. The germline gives CDR1 SQVTM, CDR2 ANQGSEA. The CDR3 loop reads CSGISGGEHTL.

This clonotype was recorded many times. The rearrangement joins TRBV9 to TRBJ2-7, with a weak D call TRBD2 (6 bases). The CDR3 has 15 amino acids. CDR1 SGDLS and CDR2 YYNGEE come from the germline V gene. Trimming left V 0 bases short and J 2 bases short, with 12 bases between. The CDR3 reads CASSVGGLETYEQYF. In DNA form, the CDR3 reads TGTGCCAGCAGCGTAGGGGGACTCGAAACCTACGAGCAGTACTTC.

The chain recombines TRBV9 with TRBJ2-7; TRBD1 might be the D (6 bases). The CDR3 totals 14 residues. From germline, CDR1 is SGDLS and CDR2 YYNGEE. V dropped 4 bases and J dropped 2 bases, with 13 bases sitting between them. CDR3 region: CASSLGRGTYEQYF. The DNA for the CDR3 is TGTGCCAGCAGCTTAGGCAGGGGAACCTACGAGCAGTACTTC.

The gene calls are TRBV25-1 and TRBJ2-7; the D gene could be TRBD1 or TRBD2 (7 bases each). The germline V gene encodes CDR1 MGHDK and CDR2 SYGVNS. Deletions cut 4 bases from V and 2 bases from J, with 21 bases between. This CDR3 has 17 residues. Written as DNA, the CDR3 is TGTGCCAGCAGTGGGGGGGGCAGGGGGACAGACGCCTACGAGCAGTACTTC. Residues: CASSGGGRGTDAYEQYF.